What follows describes a single T cell receptor beta chain. What it binds is unknown. The sample belongs to a study of T cells and Merkel cell carcinoma outcomes. Study observations and caveats: In Merkel cell carcinoma, repertoire and T-cell density reportedly predicted outcomes.

Germline lookup yields CDR1 SEHNR and CDR2 FQNEAQ (reference sequence). CDR3 size: 14 residues. V lost 1 base, J lost 6 bases, and 9 bases lay in between. Assay used: immunoSEQ multiplex PCR; TCRdb lists only in-frame clones, some missing. The sample lists under 200 clones; 85% to 90% were seen once. The TCR originated in a human donor with Merkel cell carcinoma. Sequencing used tumor tissue from Merkel cell carcinoma. The chain links TRBV7-9 to TRBJ2-2, with D hard to call. CDR3 region: CASSLDVLSGELFF. CDR3 in DNA: TGTGCCAGCAGCTTAGACGTGCTTTCCGGGGAGCTGTTTTTT.